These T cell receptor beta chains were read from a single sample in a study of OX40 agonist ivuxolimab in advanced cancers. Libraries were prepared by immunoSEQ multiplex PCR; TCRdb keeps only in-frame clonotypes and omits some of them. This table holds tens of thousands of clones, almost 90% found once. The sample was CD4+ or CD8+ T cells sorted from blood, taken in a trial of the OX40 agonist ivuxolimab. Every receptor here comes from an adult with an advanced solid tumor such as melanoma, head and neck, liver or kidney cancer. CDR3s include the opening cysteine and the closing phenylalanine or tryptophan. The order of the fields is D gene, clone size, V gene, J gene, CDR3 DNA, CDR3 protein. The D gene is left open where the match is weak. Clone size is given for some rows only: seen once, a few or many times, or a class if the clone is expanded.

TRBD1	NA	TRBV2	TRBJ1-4	TGTGCCAGCAGCCAGGGGGAACGTGAAAAACTGTTTTTT	CASSQGEREKLFF
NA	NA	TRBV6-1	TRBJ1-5	TGTGCCAGCAGTGAAATAGGGGTTCAGCCCCAGCATTTT	CASSEIGVQPQHF
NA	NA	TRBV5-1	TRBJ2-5	TGCGCCAGCAGCCCCGAGGAGGGGTGGGGATTTAGGAAGACCCAGTACTTC	CASSPEEGWGFRKTQYF
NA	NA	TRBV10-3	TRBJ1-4	TGTGCCATCAGGGACACTAATGAAAAACTGTTTTTT	CAIRDTNEKLFF
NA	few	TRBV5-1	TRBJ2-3	TGCGCCAGCTCTTTGGGGATTGCAGATACGCAGTATTTT	CASSLGIADTQYF
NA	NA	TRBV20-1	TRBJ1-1	TGCAGTGCTAGGGTCTCTGAAGCTTTCTTT	CSARVSEAFF
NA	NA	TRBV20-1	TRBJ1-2	TGCAGTGCTAGGGAGGGGATCGGCTACACCTTC	CSAREGIGYTF
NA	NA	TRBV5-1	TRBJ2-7	TGCGCCAGCAGAAACGCTCCTGACACCGGGTTTCGCTACGAGCAGTACTTC	CASRNAPDTGFRYEQYF
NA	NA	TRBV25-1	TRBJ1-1	TGTGCCAGCACCGAACGGGTGAACACTGAAGCTTTCTTT	CASTERVNTEAFF
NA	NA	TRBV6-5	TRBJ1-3	TGTGCCAGCAGTTACAAACGGGACCTGGGGGGAAACACCATATATTTT	CASSYKRDLGGNTIYF
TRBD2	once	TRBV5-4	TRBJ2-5	TGTGCCAGCAGCTCTAGCGGGAGGGCCGCGGAGACCCAGTACTTC	CASSSSGRAAETQYF
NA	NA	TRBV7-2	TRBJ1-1	TGTGCCAGCAGCTGGCCGGGGAGAGGGTACACTGAAGCTTTCTTT	CASSWPGRGYTEAFF
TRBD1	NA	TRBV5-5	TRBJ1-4	TGTGCCAGCAGCTTGCCAGGGGGCAGTGGAAAACTGTTTTTT	CASSLPGGSGKLFF
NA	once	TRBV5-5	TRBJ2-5	TGTGCCAGCAGCACCTATGCGTTGGAGACCCAGTACTTC	CASSTYALETQYF
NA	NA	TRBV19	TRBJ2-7	TGTGCCAGTAGTGAACTAGGCTACGAGCAGTACTTC	CASSELGYEQYF
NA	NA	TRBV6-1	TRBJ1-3	TGTGCCAGCAATCCGGGACCTAGCTCTGGAAACACCATATATTTT	CASNPGPSSGNTIYF
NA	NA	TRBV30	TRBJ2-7	TGTGCCTGGAGCCAAGGACAGCTCGAGCAGTACTTC	CAWSQGQLEQYF
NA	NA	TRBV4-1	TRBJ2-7	TGCGCCAGCAGCCAAGATACGGGACACGCCAGCTCCTACGAGCAGTACTTC	CASSQDTGHASSYEQYF
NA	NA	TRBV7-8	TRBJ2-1	TGTGCCAGCACCTTCGACAATGAGCAGTTCTTC	CASTFDNEQFF
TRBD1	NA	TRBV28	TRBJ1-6	TGTGCCAGCACCCCTCGGGACAGGGATTCACCCCTCCACTTT	CASTPRDRDSPLHF
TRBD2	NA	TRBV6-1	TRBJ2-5	TGTGCCAGCAGTGGGGGACGGGGGGGGCATGAGACCCAGTACTTC	CASSGGRGGHETQYF
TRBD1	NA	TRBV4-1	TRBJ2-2	TGCGCCAGCAGCTTAAGAGGGGGAGACAGGGTGCCCGGGGAGCTGTTTTTT	CASSLRGGDRVPGELFF
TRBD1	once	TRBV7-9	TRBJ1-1	TGTGCCAGCAGCTTAACAGGGGGGAACACTGAAGCTTTCTTT	CASSLTGGNTEAFF
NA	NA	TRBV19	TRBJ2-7	TGTGCCAGTAGTGGCACTAGTCCGTCGCCCTACGAGCAGTACTTC	CASSGTSPSPYEQYF
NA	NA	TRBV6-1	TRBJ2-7	TGTGCCAGCAGTGACCAGGGCTCAGACCCCTACGAGCAGTACTTC	CASSDQGSDPYEQYF
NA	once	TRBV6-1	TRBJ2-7	TGTGCCAGCACCGAGCCCCGGGACGAGCAGTACTTC	CASTEPRDEQYF